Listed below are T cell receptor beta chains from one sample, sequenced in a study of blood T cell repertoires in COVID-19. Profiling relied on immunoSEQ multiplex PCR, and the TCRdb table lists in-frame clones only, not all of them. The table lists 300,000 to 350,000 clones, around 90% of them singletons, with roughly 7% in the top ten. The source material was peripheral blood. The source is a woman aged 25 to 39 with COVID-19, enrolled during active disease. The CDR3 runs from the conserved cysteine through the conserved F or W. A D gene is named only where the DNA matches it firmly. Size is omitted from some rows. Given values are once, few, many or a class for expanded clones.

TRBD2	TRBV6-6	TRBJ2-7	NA	CASTYRGGASYEQYF	TGTGCCAGCACCTACCGGGGGGGGGCGTCCTACGAGCAGTACTTC
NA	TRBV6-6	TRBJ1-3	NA	CASTWGEVTGNTIYF	TGTGCCAGCACCTGGGGGGAAGTGACTGGAAACACCATATATTTT
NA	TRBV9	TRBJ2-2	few	CASSVAGTGELFF	TGTGCCAGCAGCGTAGCGGGCACCGGGGAGCTGTTTTTT
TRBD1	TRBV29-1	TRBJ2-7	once	CSVVRRGTGAYEQYF	TGCAGCGTTGTCCGGAGGGGGACAGGGGCTTACGAGCAGTACTTC
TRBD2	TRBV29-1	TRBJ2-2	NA	CSASGLAGNTGELFF	TGCAGCGCCTCGGGACTAGCGGGAAACACCGGGGAGCTGTTTTTT
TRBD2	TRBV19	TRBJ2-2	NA	CASSIEGSGRWTGELFF	TGTGCCAGTAGTATAGAGGGTAGCGGGAGGTGGACCGGGGAGCTGTTTTTT
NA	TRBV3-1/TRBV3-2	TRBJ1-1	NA	CASTEGGRTEAFF	TGTGCCAGCACCGAAGGGGGTCGTACTGAAGCTTTCTTT
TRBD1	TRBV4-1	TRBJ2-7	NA	CASSQGQGSSYEQYF	TGCGCCAGCAGCCAGGGACAGGGAAGCTCCTACGAGCAGTACTTC
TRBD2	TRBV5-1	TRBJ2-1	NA	CASRTSGKSGNEQFF	TGCGCCAGCAGAACTAGCGGGAAGAGTGGAAATGAGCAGTTCTTC
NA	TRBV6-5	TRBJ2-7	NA	CASSPSTGKFYEQYF	TGTGCCAGCAGTCCGAGCACAGGGAAATTCTACGAGCAGTACTTC
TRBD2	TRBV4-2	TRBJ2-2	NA	CASSHGTSGNTGELFF	TGTGCCAGCAGCCATGGGACTAGCGGAAACACCGGGGAGCTGTTTTTT
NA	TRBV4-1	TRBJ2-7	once	CASSQDLIGDSPYEQYF	TGCGCCAGCAGCCAAGATCTTATTGGGGACTCACCCTACGAGCAGTACTTC
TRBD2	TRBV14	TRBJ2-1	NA	CASSQVLAGLRAEQFF	TGTGCCAGCAGCCAAGTCCTAGCGGGGCTGAGGGCTGAGCAGTTCTTC
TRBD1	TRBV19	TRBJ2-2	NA	CASSTSGGTGELFF	TGTGCCAGTAGTACGTCAGGGGGCACCGGGGAGCTGTTTTTT
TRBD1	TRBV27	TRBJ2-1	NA	CASSSRGQGSYNEQFF	TGTGCCAGCAGTTCCCGGGGACAGGGGTCTTACAATGAGCAGTTCTTC
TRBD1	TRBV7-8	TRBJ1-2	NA	CASSLATGIGYTF	TGTGCCAGCAGCTTAGCGACAGGGATTGGCTACACCTTC
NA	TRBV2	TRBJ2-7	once	CASRFGGYEQYF	TGTGCCAGCAGATTTGGGGGGTACGAGCAGTACTTC
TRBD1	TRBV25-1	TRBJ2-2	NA	CASSLQGGATGELFF	TGTGCCAGCAGTTTACAGGGGGGAGCCACCGGGGAGCTGTTTTTT
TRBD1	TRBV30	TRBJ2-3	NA	CAWRTGVTDTQYF	TGTGCCTGGAGGACAGGGGTTACAGATACGCAGTATTTT
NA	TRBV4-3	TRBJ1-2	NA	CASSQSYDSLNGYTF	TGCGCCAGCAGCCAATCGTATGACAGTCTGAATGGCTACACCTTC
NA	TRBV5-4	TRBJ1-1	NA	CASSEQGLGAFF	TGTGCCAGCAGCGAACAGGGTCTGGGAGCTTTCTTT
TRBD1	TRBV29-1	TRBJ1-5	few	CSVRGQGGQPQHF	TGCAGCGTTCGGGGACAGGGTGGCCAGCCCCAGCATTTT
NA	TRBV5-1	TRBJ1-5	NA	CASSLGTGRQPQHF	TGCGCCAGCAGCTTGGGTACAGGGCGACAGCCCCAGCATTTT
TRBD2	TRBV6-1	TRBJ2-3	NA	CASSEERWLAGDRDTQYF	TGTGCCAGCAGTGAAGAGAGGTGGCTAGCGGGAGACCGCGATACGCAGTATTTT
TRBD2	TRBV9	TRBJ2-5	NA	CASSLGTRETQYF	TGTGCCAGCAGCCTCGGGACTAGAGAGACCCAGTACTTC
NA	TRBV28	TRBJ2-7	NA	CASSLYRGGYEQYF	TGTGCCAGCAGCCTTTACCGGGGAGGATACGAGCAGTACTTC